One and the same sample provided the 4 T cell receptor beta chains below, sequenced in a study of blood T cells in healthy people across ages. Primed by a sample-barcoded 5' primer and a J-beta primer mix, a second PCR proceeded for roughly 6 to 12 cycles. TCRdb re-derived calls from the 5' RACE reads in MiXCR, one entry per CDR3 protein. This sample yields 1.5 million or so distinct CDR3 sequences, of which around 42% are seen a single time; roughly 7.9% belongs to the top ten. The sample comprised blood. The receptors derive from a woman aged 18 to 35 in good health.

CDR3 sequence reads: CASRPGLWETQYF. The CDR3 bases are TGTGCCAGCAGACCGGGACTATGGGAGACCCAGTACTTC. The chain carries TRBV12-3 or TRBV12-4 and TRBJ2-5, with 7 bases that match TRBD2. The CDR3 runs to 13 residues. Trimming at V came to 6 bases and at J to 5 bases, leaving 6 bases not matched to a gene.

This clonotype has more than one count but fewer than ten. The chain uses TRBV25-1 and TRBJ2-3; 10 positions agree with TRBD2. In germline, CDR1 is MGHDK, CDR2 SYGVNS. The CDR3 runs to 17 residues. V was pared by 6 bases and J by 4 bases, with 13 bases of the junction left unmatched. The CDR3 DNA follows: TGTGCCAGCAGCGGGGGCATAGCGGGAGGTTCCGCAGATACGCAGTATTTT. It encodes CASSGGIAGGSADTQYF.

This chain uses TRBV29-1 with TRBJ2-1; 8 bases align to TRBD2. This CDR3 has 14 residues. Trimming at V came to 7 bases and at J to 5 bases, leaving 10 bases not matched to a gene. Germline CDR1 SQVTM, CDR2 ANQGSEA. CDR3 in amino acids: CSAKGLAGNNEQFF. The CDR3 coding sequence is TGCAGCGCCAAAGGGCTAGCGGGTAACAATGAGCAGTTCTTC.

The chain joins TRBV6-2 or TRBV6-3 to TRBJ2-1; D might be TRBD1 (5 bases). This CDR3 has 12 amino acids. The ends were cut back, 6 bases at V and 13 bases at J, with 16 bases in the middle. Germline V CDR1 and CDR2: MNHEY, SVGEGT. Written as DNA, the CDR3 is TGTGCCAGCAGACAGACAGACAAGACCCAGTTCTTC. Translating gives CASRQTDKTQFF.